The rows below give T cell receptor beta chains drawn from one sample of a study of blood T cell repertoires in COVID-19. TCRdb keeps only in-frame clones here, not all; method: immunoSEQ multiplex PCR. The repertoire has approximately 47,000 clones, approximately 90% of them found once; the top ten carry about 3%. What was sequenced was peripheral blood. These receptors were obtained from a woman of 80 years or more with COVID-19, enrolled during active disease. CDR3s include the opening cysteine and the closing phenylalanine or tryptophan. The D gene is left open where the match is weak. Size is stated for part of the rows, as once, few or many counts, or as a class when the clone is expanded.

>NA|TRBJ2-1|TRBD2|20|TRBV24-1
TGTGCCACCAGTGATTTCCTCGGGAGCGGGAGGACCCCCTCCTACAATGAGCAGTTCTTC
CATSDFLGSGRTPSYNEQFF
>NA|TRBJ1-6|TRBD1|13|TRBV6-5
TGTGCCAGCACTACAGGGGGCTATTCACCCCTCCACTTT
CASTTGGYSPLHF
>NA|TRBJ2-5|NA|15|TRBV5-1
TGCGCCAGCAGCGGCAACGGGCGGGAAAAGGAGACCCAGTACTTC
CASSGNGREKETQYF
>NA|TRBJ1-6|NA|15|TRBV6-5
TGTGCCAGCAGTTACCGTCCCGGGGGGTGGTCACCCCTCCACTTT
CASSYRPGGWSPLHF
>NA|TRBJ2-3|NA|15|TRBV5-1
TGCGCCAGCAGCTTGGTGGGCCCCCCCCAAGGTACGCAGTATTTT
CASSLVGPPQGTQYF
>NA|TRBJ1-2|NA|12|TRBV19
TGTGCCAGTAGTATGAGTAACTATGGCTACACCTTC
CASSMSNYGYTF
>few|TRBJ2-7|TRBD1|15|TRBV6-5
TGTGCCAGCATCCATGGACAGGCCAGCTCCTACGAGCAGTACTTC
CASIHGQASSYEQYF
>NA|TRBJ2-2|TRBD2|15|TRBV9
TGTGCCAGCAGCGTATTGGGGAGGGGCACCGGGGAGCTGTTTTTT
CASSVLGRGTGELFF
>NA|TRBJ2-3|TRBD1|16|TRBV12-5
TGTGCTAGTGGTTTGGAACAGGGGGCGACCACAGATACGCAGTATTTT
CASGLEQGATTDTQYF
>NA|TRBJ2-2|TRBD2|15|TRBV12-5
TGTGCTAGTGGTTTGGTACGGGGGGGTACCGGGGAGCTGTTTTTT
CASGLVRGGTGELFF
>NA|TRBJ1-6|NA|14|TRBV4-2
TGTGCCAGCAGCCAAGGACAGGATAATTCACCCCTCCACTTT
CASSQGQDNSPLHF
>NA|TRBJ2-3|NA|11|TRBV3-1/TRBV3-2
TGTGCCAGCAGCCACGGGGATACGCAGTATTTT
CASSHGDTQYF
>NA|TRBJ1-2|NA|13|TRBV12-3/TRBV12-4
TGTGCCAGCAGTTTAGGACAGGCTTATGGCTACACCTTC
CASSLGQAYGYTF
>NA|TRBJ1-3|TRBD1|15|TRBV7-2
TGTGCCAGCAGACGGACAGGGATGGACGGAAACACCATATATTTT
CASRRTGMDGNTIYF
>NA|TRBJ1-2|NA|13|TRBV9
TGTGCCAGCAGCGTACGGTCAGGCTATGGCTACACCTTC
CASSVRSGYGYTF
>once|TRBJ2-4|TRBD2|16|TRBV3-1/TRBV3-2
TGTGCCAGCAGCCATGGACTAGCTCTAGCCAAAAACATTCAGTACTTC
CASSHGLALAKNIQYF
>once|TRBJ2-7|NA|14|TRBV4-1
TGCGCCAGCAGCCCCTCGACACCTCCCTACGAGCAGTACTTC
CASSPSTPPYEQYF
>NA|TRBJ2-7|NA|12|TRBV27
TGTGCCAGCAGCCCAACAGGGCACGAGCAGTACTTC
CASSPTGHEQYF
>NA|TRBJ2-5|NA|13|TRBV6-5
TGTGCCAGCAGCCACTTTTTTCGAGAGACCCAGTACTTC
CASSHFFRETQYF
>NA|TRBJ1-5|TRBD1|15|TRBV19
TGTGCCAGTAGTCTTCCGACAGGGGGCAATCAGCCCCAGCATTTT
CASSLPTGGNQPQHF
>NA|TRBJ2-7|TRBD1|15|TRBV28
TGTGCCAGCAGTTTACCCGGACAGGGGGGATACGAGCAGTACTTC
CASSLPGQGGYEQYF
>NA|TRBJ1-2|TRBD1|14|TRBV6-5
TGTGCCAGCAGGTACTCCGGGACAGTGGATGGCTACACCTTC
CASRYSGTVDGYTF
>NA|TRBJ2-5|TRBD1|15|TRBV4-1
TGCGCCAGCAGCCAACAGGGGGCGGGTGTAGGGGCCCAGTACTTC
CASSQQGAGVGAQYF
>NA|TRBJ2-1|NA|16|TRBV11-2
TGTGCCAGCAGCTTAGGGCAGGGCAGCTCCTACAATGAGCAGTTCTTC
CASSLGQGSSYNEQFF
>NA|TRBJ2-7|NA|15|TRBV10-3
TGTGCCATCAGTGATAGCTCCGGCAGCTCCTACGAGCAGTACTTC
CAISDSSGSSYEQYF
>NA|TRBJ1-5|NA|14|TRBV6-1
TGTGCCAGCAGTGACCACAGGGTTTTCCAGCCCCAGCATTTT
CASSDHRVFQPQHF
>NA|TRBJ1-1|NA|12|TRBV5-1
TGCGCCAGCAGCTCGACAGTGAGAGAAGCTTTCTTT
CASSSTVREAFF
>NA|TRBJ2-7|TRBD1|13|TRBV5-1
TGCGCCAGCAGCCAGGACAGGGCCTACGAGCAGTACTTC
CASSQDRAYEQYF
>NA|TRBJ1-2|NA|16|TRBV6-1
TGTGCCAGCAGTGAAGCGCCCGGGGGAGGGTACTATGGCTACACCTTC
CASSEAPGGGYYGYTF
>NA|TRBJ2-1|TRBD2|15|TRBV9
TGTGCCAGCAGCTCTAGCGGGAGCTCCTACAATGAGCAGTTCTTC
CASSSSGSSYNEQFF
>NA|TRBJ2-7|NA|15|TRBV19
TGTGCCAGTACCCAAACAGGGATTCTCTCCTACGAGCAGTACTTC
CASTQTGILSYEQYF
>few|TRBJ2-3|TRBD2|13|TRBV18
TGTGCCAGCTCACGGACTAGCTCCGATACGCAGTATTTT
CASSRTSSDTQYF
>NA|TRBJ1-4|TRBD1|15|TRBV18
TGTGCCAGCTCACCACCGCCCAGGGGGGATGAAAAACTGTTTTTT
CASSPPPRGDEKLFF
>NA|TRBJ1-1|TRBD1|17|TRBV10-1
TGCGCCAGCAGTGACGGGGTTGGAGGGACAGGACTGACTGAAGCTTTCTTT
CASSDGVGGTGLTEAFF
>NA|TRBJ2-7|TRBD1|16|TRBV28
TGTGCCAGCAGGAATACCGGGACAGGGGGCTTATACGAGCAGTACTTC
CASRNTGTGGLYEQYF
>NA|TRBJ1-2|TRBD1|13|TRBV11-2
TGTGCCAGCAGTCCCGACAGGGGGGAAGGCTACACCTTC
CASSPDRGEGYTF
>once|TRBJ2-7|TRBD2|13|TRBV5-6
TGTGCCAGCAGCTCGGGACTAGCGGGGGAGCAGTACTTC
CASSSGLAGEQYF
>NA|TRBJ1-1|NA|13|TRBV9
TGTGCCAGCAGCGTGGGGGCTCACACTGAAGCTTTCTTT
CASSVGAHTEAFF
>NA|TRBJ1-1|TRBD1|15|TRBV30
TGTGCCTGGAAGGGACAGAGAGACAGGAACACTGAAGCTTTCTTT
CAWKGQRDRNTEAFF
>NA|TRBJ1-4|TRBD1|15|TRBV7-9
TGTGCCAGCAGCCTAAGACAGGGGATGCAGGAAAAACTGTTTTTT
CASSLRQGMQEKLFF
>NA|TRBJ1-1|TRBD1|15|TRBV5-1
TGCGCCAGCAGCTTGGGACAGGGGTCTTTTAATGAAGCTTTCTTT
CASSLGQGSFNEAFF
>NA|TRBJ1-5|TRBD1|15|TRBV28
TGTGCCAGCAGTCCCCGGGACAGTGCCAATCAGCCCCAGCATTTT
CASSPRDSANQPQHF
>NA|TRBJ2-1|NA|16|TRBV15
TGTGCCACCAGCAGAGATGGGAGCGTCGCCTACAATGAGCAGTTCTTC
CATSRDGSVAYNEQFF
>once|TRBJ1-4|NA|13|TRBV5-1
TGCGCCAGCAGCCCGGACCCCTTGGGGGGGCTGTTTTTT
CASSPDPLGGLFF
>NA|TRBJ1-2|TRBD1|12|TRBV19
TGTGCCAGTAGTGGGACAGTCGGTGGCTACACCTTC
CASSGTVGGYTF
>NA|TRBJ2-6|NA|14|TRBV6-5
TGTGCCAGCATCTTTAGCTCTGGGGCCAACGTCCTGACTTTC
CASIFSSGANVLTF
>NA|TRBJ2-1|NA|13|TRBV3-1/TRBV3-2
TGTGCCAGCAGCTCCACGGCTAGAAATGAGCAGTTCTTC
CASSSTARNEQFF
>NA|TRBJ1-1|NA|12|TRBV29-1
TGCAGCGTCTATGCTATGAACACTGAAGCTTTCTTT
CSVYAMNTEAFF
>NA|TRBJ1-3|NA|12|TRBV11-2
TGTGCCAGCAGCCCCAGGGGAAACACCATATATTTT
CASSPRGNTIYF
>NA|TRBJ2-7|NA|14|TRBV2
TGTGCCAGCAGCCGACAGGCTAGCTCCTACGAGCAGTACTTC
CASSRQASSYEQYF
>NA|TRBJ2-7|NA|10|TRBV20-1
TGCAGCGTAGGACAGCCTTTCCAGTACTTC
CSVGQPFQYF
>NA|TRBJ2-5|NA|15|TRBV2
TGTGCCAGCAGTGAAGCTACTCCCTACCAAGAGACCCAGTACTTC
CASSEATPYQETQYF